This entry describes one T cell receptor beta chain. The antigen this receptor binds is unknown. Base qualities are not provided; no much larger clone lies one nucleotide away. At the junction V is shortened by 2 bases and J by 6 bases, with 8 bases in between. The CDR3, cysteine through phenylalanine, is 13 amino acids long. Of all the DNA, just the CDR3 is kept, 39 bases in frame from base 1. From a lookup of the germline V gene (reference sequence), CDR1 and CDR2 are LNHNV and YYDKDF. This sample was taken from a study of CD8+ T cells in alopecia areata (dated by TCRdb to 2016 to 2019). At the level of the whole study: The treated patients took part in an open-label pilot trial in which moderate-to-severe alopecia areata was treated with oral tofacitinib at 5 to 10 mg twice daily. Tofacitinib was given for 6 to 18 months, followed by 6 months of follow-up off drug to assess delayed response and recurrence. For the treated patients, the SALT score, which quantifies what percentage of scalp surface area is affected, served as the measure of disease severity. The study used high-throughput TCRbeta sequencing to examine T cell clonal expansion in alopecia areata, in both the C3H/HeJ mouse model and human patients. Human TCRbeta sequencing covered scalp tissue and sorted CD4+ and CD8+ peripheral blood T cells from patchy and totalis/universalis alopecia areata patients and healthy controls. Tofacitinib-treated patients had biopsies at baseline and at 4 and 24 weeks of treatment, with a later scalp biopsy in several patients. Clonality in the scalp was compared among normal scalp (n=4), patchy alopecia areata scalp (n=8), and alopecia totalis/universalis scalp (n=8). The RNA source kit depended on sample type: the PAXgene miRNA kit for fixed scalp, the miRNeasy kit for PBMCs, and the RNeasy kit for mouse skin. TCRbeta CDR3 regions were amplified by immunoSEQ multiplex PCR with 35 Vbeta forward and 13 Jbeta reverse primers.

Overall study results and their limits: During tofacitinib treatment, many expanded lesional clones remained in scalp and blood, and this persistence may partly explain relapse after treatment is stopped. Because the treated cohort was small and had just a single nonresponder, larger studies are needed to establish links between baseline CD8+ expansion and response. Resident alphabeta T cells in normal human skin are also sequenced, complicating scalp TCR repertoire analysis, unlike mouse skin dominated by gammadelta T cells. Tofacitinib significantly decreased scalp clonality and the number of expanded CD8+ clones among the top 100 scalp clones. Higher clonality and more expanded CD8+ clones were observed in lesional scalp than in normal scalp, particularly in alopecia totalis/universalis, a finding suggestive of antigenic drive. Compared with mice, TCR sequences shared between patients were less clear, possibly partly because of HLA diversity across the patient population.

This sample's time point label indicates: around 22 weeks on oral tofacitinib. What this sample's treatment or condition label stands for: oral pan-JAK inhibitor, 5-10 mg twice daily. Lesional scalp punch biopsies and peripheral blood were collected from alopecia areata patients. PBMCs were isolated by density centrifugation and stained for CD3, CD4 and CD8, after which CD4+ and CD8+ T cells were sorted on a FACSAria. The protocol used for the library was the immunoSEQ multiplex PCR assay. To provide template for TCR sequencing, every sample had RNA extracted and reverse transcribed into cDNA. First-strand cDNA was synthesized with SuperScript III using a 2:1 mix of oligo-dT and random hexamers. Amplification bias was assessed with a synthetic immune receptor repertoire, and residual bias was removed computationally. In the authors' own workflow: Raw reads were preprocessed to remove errors, and CDR3 was defined according to IMGT conventions as the region from the conserved cysteine to phenylalanine. Clonality was calculated as 1 minus Shannon entropy normalized by log2 of the number of productive unique TCRs. CD4 or CD8 identity of scalp clones was inferred by cross-referencing scalp TCRbeta sequences with sorted blood CD4 and CD8 repertoires. TCRdb took this table from immuneACCESS and kept in-frame rearrangements with V and J called. Such tables lack part of the clones; where checked against another copy, unresolved V genes explain under half of the gap, and the rest is unexplained. The V and J calls and clone size are taken from that table; D and trimming were inferred from the DNA. Present in this sample are under 350,000 clones, 58% of which were seen just once. The top ten clones comprise 1.8% of the sample.

The rearrangement joined TRBV15 to TRBJ1-5, and perhaps TRBD1 as D gene, on 5 matching bases. The receptor's source is a human donor with alopecia areata. The specimen comprised CD4+ T cells sorted from blood, sampled at week 24, from a patient treated with tofacitinib. The bases read TGTGCCACCAGCAGAAGGGGTGGTCAGCCCCAGCATTTT. This yields the protein CATSRRGGQPQHF.